This T cell receptor beta chain was observed in a study of shared clonotypes between healthy human individuals. Per the original methods: From ImmunoSEQ came sequences covering only the junction and carrying no quality scores, so filtering differed. TCRdb's table, derived via immunoSEQ multiplex PCR, lists solely in-frame clones and lacks some. D and trimming come from the DNA, and the V and J calls and clone size come from that table. Of 2 million to 2.5 million clones detected, 90% to 95% appear once; the ten largest clones hold more than 0.1%. Broader study findings: Blood was the sole source, and tissue repertoires probably differ.

This CDR3 has 14 residues. Germline-derived CDR1 and CDR2 are MNHEY and SVGAGI. V lost 5 bases and J lost 1, with 11 bases in between. A word on this clone: Its antigen is unknown.

Sequenced input: naive CD4+ T cells sorted from blood. Subset here: CD45RA+ positively selected. The V gene is TRBV6-5, the J gene TRBJ2-5, with D unresolved. The receptor's source is a man between 18 and 35 years old in good health. The CDR3 DNA sequence: TGTGCCAGCAGTGTGGGGATCATCCAAGAGACCCAGTACTTC. It encodes CASSVGIIQETQYF.